The 20 T cell receptor beta chains below come from one sample, sequenced in a study of cytomegalovirus exposure and HLA in healthy donors. The PCR employed 60 Vbeta primers together with 13 Jbeta primers. Sequenced by immunoSEQ multiplex PCR; TCRdb stores in-frame clones only, minus some. Of around 180,000 clones listed, 80% were seen once; the top ten hold 5.7%. Material for sequencing was PBMCs. The receptors were sampled from a man aged 35-49 years in good health and CMV-seronegative.

The chain couples TRBV2 to TRBJ1-2, with 8 positions matching TRBD1. V trimming: 6 bases; J trimming: 3 bases; junction bases outside the gene matches: 9. The CDR3 covers 15 residues. Germline loops: CDR1 SNHLY, CDR2 FYNNEI. CDR3 sequence (DNA): TGTGCCAGCAGACACCGGGACAGGAGAGACTATGGCTACACCTTC. Its translation is CASRHRDRRDYGYTF.

The chain joins TRBV11-3 to TRBJ2-5, with 11 bases aligning to TRBD2. Germline assignment: CDR1 SGHNT and CDR2 YENEEA. The length of the CDR3 is 16 residues. V lost 5 bases, J lost 2 bases, and 7 bases stayed unmatched. The CDR3 sequence is CASSRPIAGGQETQYF. The CDR3 DNA reads TGTGCCAGCAGCAGACCTATAGCGGGAGGGCAAGAGACCCAGTACTTC.

The chain uses TRBV4-1 and TRBJ2-2; 9 bases align to TRBD1. This CDR3 region has 16 residues. CDR1 is MGHRA and CDR2 is YSYEKL in the germline V gene. V lost 4 bases to trimming and J lost 2 bases; unmatched junction nucleotides: 5. CDR3 coding DNA: TGCGCCAGCAGCCTCCGGACAGGGGCTAACACCGGGGAGCTGTTTTTT. It translates to CASSLRTGANTGELFF.

The chain links TRBV5-6 to TRBJ1-3, with D unresolved. The CDR3 has 14 amino acids. Germline values: CDR1 SGHDT, CDR2 YYEEEE. Between the trimmed V and J ends, which lost 1 base and 1 base, there was a span of 6 bases. CDR3 nucleotides: TGTGCCAGCAGCTTGCGGGGTTCTGGAAACACCATATATTTT. Translated, it gives CASSLRGSGNTIYF. Full variable domain (remainder filled in from reference TRBV5-6 and TRBJ1-3): DAGVTQSPTHLIKTRGQQVTLRCSPKSGHDTVSWYQQALGQGPQFIFQYYEEEERQRGNFPDRFSGHQFPNYSSELNVNALLLGDSALYLCASSLRGSGNTIYFGEGSWLTVV.

The V gene is TRBV4-3, the J gene TRBJ2-6; TRBD1 agrees at 9 bases. V was pared by 2 bases and J by 0 bases, with 11 bases of the junction left unmatched. Germline values: CDR1 LGHNA, CDR2 YSLEER. CDR3 length: 20 residues. The DNA of the CDR3 is TGCGCCAGCAGCCAAACCCCGCCGGGACAGGGAAGCTCTGGGGCCAACGTCCTGACTTTC. It yields the protein CASSQTPPGQGSSGANVLTF.

The V and J genes are TRBV9 and TRBJ2-5; TRBD1 matches 7 bases. Trimming removed 4 bases from V and 4 bases from J; junction bases left unmatched: 10. Germline assignment: CDR1 SGDLS and CDR2 YYNGEE. This CDR3 is 15 amino acids long. The CDR3 DNA reads TGTGCCAGCAGCCCGACGACAGGGACCAGAGAGACCCAGTACTTC. Its protein is CASSPTTGTRETQYF.

This clone appeared a single time. Compared with germline, one end of the junction differs, possibly owing to a read error. The V call is TRBV5-6, the J call TRBJ1-5; no reliable D call. The V gene's germline CDR1 is SGHDT and CDR2 YYEEEE. The CDR3 consists of 14 residues. The CDR3 protein is CAGSLYGSNQPQHF. The DNA of the CDR3 is TGTGCCGGCAGCTTGTACGGTAGCAATCAGCCCCAGCATTTT.

V gene TRBV7-4 combines with J gene TRBJ1-4; D possibly corresponds to TRBD1 (5 bases). Germline-derived CDR1 and CDR2 are SGHVT and SQSDAQ. Trimming took 6 bases from V and 7 from J, leaving 12 bases between them. The CDR3 length is 13 residues. CDR3 loop: CASSTGGREKLFF. The CDR3 nucleotides are TGTGCCAGCAGTACAGGCGGTCGTGAAAAACTGTTTTTT. Drawing the rest from reference TRBV7-4 and TRBJ1-4, the complete variable domain is GAGVSQSPRYKVAKRGRDVALRCDSISGHVTLYWYRQTLGQGSEVLTYSQSDAQRDKSGRPSGRFSAERPERSVSTLKIQRTEQGDSAVYLCASSTGGREKLFFGSGTQLSVL.

This clone occurred once. The chain employs TRBV4-3 and TRBJ2-7; a weak D match, TRBD1 (5 bases). Trimming stripped 4 bases from V and 0 bases from J, with 16 bases between. CDR1 LGHNA and CDR2 YSLEER come from the germline V gene. The length of the CDR3 is 16 residues. CDR3 region: CASSPGRGAPSYEQYF. CDR3 nucleotides: TGCGCCAGCAGCCCTGGTAGGGGCGCCCCCTCCTACGAGCAGTACTTC.

The genes are TRBV21-1 and TRBJ2-7; TRBD1, the table's D call, was not compared with the DNA. TRBV21-1 is termed a pseudogene. The CDR3 loop spans 14 amino acids. CDR3 residues: CASSITGGTGEQYF. DNA for the CDR3: TGTGCCAGCAGCATTACAGGGGGCACAGGGGAGCAGTACTTC.

This chain uses TRBV14 with TRBJ1-1; D is unresolved. CDR1 and CDR2 (germline): SGHDN, FVKESK. V was clipped by 7 bases and J by 5 bases, with 17 bases between them. This CDR3 is built from 14 residues. This CDR3 reads CASTPSGGRTEAFF. The CDR3 DNA reads TGTGCCAGCACCCCTTCGGGTGGCCGGACTGAAGCTTTCTTT.

V gene TRBV5-1 combines with J gene TRBJ2-5, with 9 bases lining up with TRBD1. Losses at the gene ends were 4 bases for V and 4 bases for J; bases not matched to a gene: 8. The CDR3 length is 15 residues. Germline-derived CDR1 and CDR2 are SGHRS and YFSETQ. CDR3 in amino acids: CASSPGTGQLETQYF. For the CDR3, the DNA is TGCGCCAGCAGCCCGGGGACAGGGCAGTTAGAGACCCAGTACTTC.

The chain links TRBV27 to TRBJ1-1; 8 bases line up with TRBD1. There are 17 residues in the CDR3. V lost 2 bases to trimming and J lost 5 bases; unmatched junction nucleotides: 13. The germline CDR1 and CDR2 sequences are MNHEY and SMNVEV (reference sequence). Here the CDR3 DNA reads TGTGCCAGCAGTTTAGGGCCCCCGGACAGGGTATTGACTGAAGCTTTCTTT. Its protein product is CASSLGPPDRVLTEAFF.

V is TRBV18 and J is TRBJ2-7; TRBD2 matches at 14 bases. Germline assignment: CDR1 KGHSH and CDR2 LQKENI. The trim removed 3 bases at V and 6 bases at J, leaving 1 base unmatched. The CDR3 totals 14 residues. CDR3 in DNA: TGTGCCAGCTCACCCGGGACTAGCGGGAGCGAGCAGTACTTC. Protein: CASSPGTSGSEQYF.

The chain recombines TRBV11-3 with TRBJ2-2; unclear D gene. Germline CDR1 is SGHNT and CDR2 is YENEEA. This CDR3 comprises 16 residues. V was clipped by 6 bases and J by 1 base, with 15 bases between them. DNA for the CDR3: TGTGCCAGCAGTCTAGGCTCGGATAGGAACACCGGGGAGCTGTTTTTT. It specifies CASSLGSDRNTGELFF. The full variable domain, its missing parts supplied by reference TRBV11-3 and TRBJ2-2, is EAGVVQSPRYKIIEKKQPVAFWCNPISGHNTLYWYLQNLGQGPELLIRYENEEAVDDSQLPKDRFSAERLKGVDSTLKIQPAELGDSAVYLCASSLGSDRNTGELFFGEGSRLTVL.

The chain couples TRBV27 to TRBJ1-5; D perhaps matches TRBD1 (5 bases). Germline loops: CDR1 MNHEY, CDR2 SMNVEV (reference sequence). This CDR3 has 13 residues. The V and J ends lost 3 bases and 4 bases respectively, with 7 bases between them. The CDR3 DNA reads TGTGCCAGCAGTTTGTCAGGGAATCAGCCCCAGCATTTT. The encoded protein is CASSLSGNQPQHF.

The rearrangement uses TRBV6-1 and TRBJ2-7, with D tentatively TRBD1 (5 bases). CDR1 is MNHNS, CDR2 SASEGT, per germline. Trimming removed 2 bases from V and 0 bases from J, with 14 bases in between. The CDR3 has 16 residues. CDR3 DNA sequence: TGTGCCAGCAGTGAACTAAGAATGGACAACTCCTACGAGCAGTACTTC. Residues: CASSELRMDNSYEQYF.

This clone showed up just a few times. This chain uses TRBV5-1 with TRBJ2-1; 8 bases fit TRBD2. CDR3 length: 15 amino acids. Germline V gene sequence: CDR1 SGHRS, CDR2 YFSETQ. The V gene end was trimmed by 4 bases and the J gene end by 0 bases; junction bases not matched to a gene: 3. The CDR3 DNA follows: TGCGCCAGCAGCCCGGGGGGGCTCTCCTACAATGAGCAGTTCTTC. Residues: CASSPGGLSYNEQFF.

This sequence joins TRBV5-4 and TRBJ2-7, with 12 positions matching TRBD2. The CDR3 runs 17 residues. V lost 7 bases, J lost 1 base, and 12 bases stayed unmatched. The germline V gene has CDR1 SGHNT and CDR2 YYREEE (reference sequence). CDR3 protein: CASSRDLAGGGSYEQYF. The CDR3 DNA sequence: TGTGCCAGCTCCCGGGACCTAGCGGGAGGGGGGTCCTACGAGCAGTACTTC.

The chain combines TRBV6-5 with TRBJ2-1, with a possible D match to TRBD2 (7 bases). V was pared by 6 bases and J by 7 bases, with 16 bases between. The germline gives CDR1 MNHEY, CDR2 SVGAGI. CDR3 length: 14 residues. DNA of the CDR3: TGTGCCAGCAGCCCGGGGGGCAGGATGAATGAGCAGTTCTTC. As protein: CASSPGGRMNEQFF.